This T cell receptor beta chain was sequenced during a study of blood T cell repertoires in COVID-19. As for the study in general: Material from acute and convalescent COVID-19 was sourced from the United States, Italy and Spain. T cells, B-cell-depleted T cells, or PBMCs provided the cDNA or gDNA that served as material.

Authors' processing steps: Nucleated cell counts were estimated from reference gene primer amplification. Data came from immunoSEQ multiplex PCR; TCRdb stores just in-frame clones and leaves some out. V, J and clone size were drawn from that table, and D and trimming were deduced from the DNA. This table has around 81,000 clones, under 90% appearing once. The germline V gene encodes CDR1 SQVTM and CDR2 ANQGSEA. The CDR3 has 12 residues. The rearrangement links TRBV29-1 to TRBJ1-2, with TRBD1 identical over 11 bases. The source is a human donor in a cohort sampled during active COVID-19. The sequenced sample consisted of peripheral blood. CDR3 in amino acids: CSADRGQYGYTF. The CDR3 DNA follows: TGCAGTGCGGACAGGGGGCAATATGGCTACACCTTC.